A selection of T cell receptor beta chains follows, all from one sample in a study of beta chain features in type 1 diabetes. Assay: immunoSEQ multiplex PCR; the TCRdb copy retains only in-frame clones and omits some. Of roughly 150,000 clones detected, around 8.4% appear once; the ten largest clones hold 0.45% to 0.55%. Sequenced: central memory CD4+ T cells from blood. The receptors stem from a woman younger than 35 with type 1 diabetes. Both conserved end residues are trimmed from each CDR3. The size of a clone is reported for some rows only, either as once, few or many, or as a class for expanded clones.

TRBV6-1	12	few	ASKGTVNQETQY
TRBV10-3	10	few	AIRGTEETQY
TRBV5-1	10	-	ASSPLRDTQY
TRBV5-4	14	-	ASSYGTSGSTDTQY
TRBV28	13	-	ASSSTGALGETQY
TRBV19	13	few	ASRTSGVNTGELF
TRBV7-2	11	-	ASSLDVGGGAF
TRBV11-2	10	-	ASSHQGSGYT
TRBV6-5	13	few	ASLSLAGELQTQY
TRBV9	11	-	ASSVGGTDEAF
TRBV18	12	many	ASSPGLGTDTQY
TRBV7-2	13	many	ASSLAGTGGYEQY
TRBV28	13	-	ASNPPGRGRSEQY
TRBV18	11	few	ASSPPEWGPSY
TRBV5-1	12	few	ASSPGREQETQY
TRBV29-1	14	-	SVVVLAGTEQDEQY
TRBV28	10	-	ASSFLSGEQY
TRBV18	12	-	ASSPGLISYEQY
TRBV11-2	11	many	ASSLAGTDTQY
TRBV14	11	-	ASSNGRNYGYT
TRBV6-4	13	-	ASSEGLAKYNEQF
TRBV5-4	13	few	ASSLDLQGNYGYT
TRBV7-8	11	few	ALRRLGNTEAF